Below are 26 T cell receptor beta chains sequenced from a single sample in a study of shared clonotypes between healthy human individuals (dated by TCRdb to about 2020). Library preparation used the immunoSEQ multiplex PCR assay. What TCRdb holds here is the immuneACCESS table cut down to in-frame rearrangements. Part of the clones is not present; checked against another copy, under half of the missing clones reflect an unresolved V gene, and the others are unexplained. Across this sample there are about 800,000 clones, with just over 95% seen only once. The top ten constitute less than 0.25% of the sample. CD8 naive samples consisted of CD45RO-negative cells that were positively selected for CCR7, yielding a CD45RA+CCR7+ population without TemRA cells. Sequencing was carried out using naive CD8+ T cells sorted from blood. The cell subset or site label here, explained by the study, means: CD45RA+CCR7+. The receptors come from a young man in good health.

Comment on this clone: Other DNA sequences in this specimen translate into the identical CDR3. The chain is built from TRBV7-9 and TRBJ1-1; TRBD1 is a possible D gene (5 bases). CDR1 and CDR2 (germline): SEHNR, FQNEAQ (reference sequence). Trimming removed 4 bases at V and 5 bases at J, with 8 bases between. CDR3 length: 12 amino acids. CDR3 amino acids: CASSSGRTEAFF. The CDR3 DNA is TGTGCCAGCAGCTCGGGACGGACTGAAGCTTTCTTT.

The V and J genes are TRBV27 and TRBJ2-3; D may be TRBD2 (6 bases). The CDR3 runs to 15 residues. From germline, CDR1 is MNHEY and CDR2 SMNVEV (reference sequence). V lost 3 bases to trimming and J lost 2 bases, with 12 bases between them. The CDR3 sequence is CASSFRLAYTDTQYF. CDR3 DNA sequence: TGTGCCAGCAGTTTTCGGCTAGCGTACACAGATACGCAGTATTTT.

CDR3 DNA: TGCGCCAGCAGCTTGAGCGGGAGGGGTGGCACAGATACGCAGTATTTT. Residues: CASSLSGRGGTDTQYF. The chain joins TRBV5-1 to TRBJ2-3, with 10 bases fitting TRBD2. Germline assignment: CDR1 SGHRS and CDR2 YFSETQ. V dropped 1 base and J dropped 1; count of bases not matched to a gene: 3. CDR3 length: 16 amino acids. The whole variable domain, remainder taken from reference TRBV5-1 and TRBJ2-3, is KAGVTQTPRYLIKTRGQQVTLSCSPISGHRSVSWYQQTPGQGLQFLFEYFSETQRNKGNFPGRFSGRQFSNSRSEMNVSTLELGDSALYLCASSLSGRGGTDTQYFGPGTRLTVL.

V and J are TRBV7-9 and TRBJ1-4, with 9 bases identical to TRBD1. CDR1 is SEHNR and CDR2 is FQNEAQ in the germline V gene (reference sequence). V lost 4 bases to trimming and J lost 12 bases; unmatched junction nucleotides: 6. The CDR3 has 13 residues. The CDR3: CASSSDRGGELFF. The DNA for the CDR3 is TGTGCCAGCAGCTCGGACAGGGGAGGGGAACTGTTTTTT.

The rearrangement uses TRBV27 and TRBJ1-1, with no clear D. The CDR3 has 11 residues. Trimming took 5 bases from V and 2 from J, leaving 3 bases between them. Germline V gene sequence: CDR1 MNHEY, CDR2 SMNVEV (reference sequence). The CDR3: CASSTNTEAFF. CDR3 DNA sequence: TGTGCCAGCAGTACTAACACTGAAGCTTTCTTT.

In regard to this clone: At the DNA level, this CDR3 is encoded by other sequences in the same sample as well. The V gene is TRBV7-9, the J gene TRBJ2-7, with D possibly matching TRBD2 (5 bases). V lost 3 bases to trimming and J lost 4 bases, with 7 bases between them. Germline V gene lookup returns CDR1 SEHNR and CDR2 FQNEAQ (reference sequence). The CDR3 is made up of 12 amino acids. As DNA, the CDR3 is TGTGCCAGCAGCTTCCGGGGTTACGAGCAGTACTTC. Translation gives CASSFRGYEQYF. The variable domain in full, with the rest retrieved from reference TRBV7-9 and TRBJ2-7, is DTGVSQNPRHKITKRGQNVTFRCDPISEHNRLYWYRQTLGQGPEFLTYFQNEAQLEKSRLLSDRFSAERPKGSFSTLEIQRTEQGDSAMYLCASSFRGYEQYFGPGTRLTVT.

The chain links TRBV9 to TRBJ2-1; 8 bases align to TRBD2. Germline V CDR1 and CDR2: SGDLS, YYNGEE. V trimming: 2 bases; J trimming: 5 bases; junction bases outside the gene matches: 15. The CDR3 spans 18 residues. This CDR3 reads CASSVNPQLSGMHNEQFF. The CDR3 region has the DNA TGTGCCAGCAGCGTTAACCCCCAGCTTAGCGGGATGCACAATGAGCAGTTCTTC.

The rearrangement links TRBV5-1 to TRBJ2-7; no clear D gene. This CDR3 spans 14 amino acids. The germline CDR1 and CDR2 sequences are SGHRS and YFSETQ. The V gene lost 0 bases and the J gene lost 0 bases, with 7 bases spanning the gap. The CDR3 reads CASSLGYNSYEQYF. CDR3 sequence (DNA): TGCGCCAGCAGCTTGGGTTACAACTCCTACGAGCAGTACTTC.

The gene calls are TRBV27 and TRBJ2-3, with TRBD1 matching 9 bases. In germline, CDR1 is MNHEY, CDR2 SMNVEV (reference sequence). Trimming at V came to 6 bases and at J to 2 bases, leaving 6 bases not matched to a gene. The CDR3 runs 15 residues. CDR3 amino acids: CASSVRDRATDTQYF. Written as DNA, the CDR3 is TGTGCCAGCAGCGTCCGGGACAGGGCCACAGATACGCAGTATTTT.

V and J are TRBV7-9 and TRBJ2-7, with TRBD1 matching 9 bases. The ends lost 3 bases at V and 3 bases at J; junction bases unmatched: 9. Germline V gene lookup returns CDR1 SEHNR and CDR2 FQNEAQ (reference sequence). The CDR3 consists of 16 residues. CDR3 protein: CASSFETGGLIYEQYF. As DNA, the CDR3 is TGTGCCAGCAGCTTCGAAACAGGGGGCCTAATCTACGAGCAGTACTTC. Variable domain in full (rest from reference TRBV7-9 and TRBJ2-7): DTGVSQNPRHKITKRGQNVTFRCDPISEHNRLYWYRQTLGQGPEFLTYFQNEAQLEKSRLLSDRFSAERPKGSFSTLEIQRTEQGDSAMYLCASSFETGGLIYEQYFGPGTRLTVT.

The rearrangement uses TRBV27 and TRBJ2-7, with TRBD2 identical over 12 bases. Germline V gives CDR1 MNHEY, CDR2 SMNVEV (reference sequence). After removal of 7 bases from V and 6 bases from J, the junction contained 7 bases not matched to a gene. The CDR3 loop spans 14 amino acids. CDR3 sequence (DNA): TGTGCCAGCACGCAGACTAGCGGGAGAGGCGAGCAGTACTTC. It is translated as CASTQTSGRGEQYF.

The chain carries TRBV19 and TRBJ2-1; 14 bases are a match to TRBD2. The CDR3 has 22 residues. The J segment lost 2 bases and the V segment lost 5 bases, leaving 20 bases of the junction unmatched. Germline values: CDR1 LNHDA, CDR2 SQIVND (reference sequence). The CDR3 region has the DNA TGTGCCAGTAGTCCCGGGACAGGGGGTGCGGGACTAGCGGGAGTACCCTACAATGAGCAGTTCTTC. This codes for CASSPGTGGAGLAGVPYNEQFF. The variable domain in full, with the rest retrieved from reference TRBV19 and TRBJ2-1, is DGGITQSPKYLFRKEGQNVTLSCEQNLNHDAMYWYRQDPGQGLRLIYYSQIVNDFQKGDIAEGYSVSREKKESFPLTVTSAQKNPTAFYLCASSPGTGGAGLAGVPYNEQFFGPGTRLTVL.

The V call is TRBV9, the J call TRBJ1-4; D is unclear. The germline V gene encodes CDR1 SGDLS and CDR2 YYNGEE. V was cut by 4 bases and J by 3 bases, with 16 bases left in between. The CDR3 contains 16 residues. Written as DNA, the CDR3 is TGTGCCAGCAGCCCATCCCTAAGGTCCGCTAATGAAAAACTGTTTTTT. Protein: CASSPSLRSANEKLFF. Drawing the rest from reference TRBV9 and TRBJ1-4, the complete variable domain is DSGVTQTPKHLITATGQRVTLRCSPRSGDLSVYWYQQSLDQGLQFLIQYYNGEERAKGNILERFSAQQFPDLHSELNLSSLELGDSALYFCASSPSLRSANEKLFFGSGTQLSVL.

Here the CDR3 DNA reads TGTGCCAGCAGAGACTGGCCCGGGGAGCTGTTTTTT. Encoded protein: CASRDWPGELFF. V and J are TRBV5-5 and TRBJ2-2; D is unresolved. Germline V CDR1 and CDR2: SGHKS, YYEKEE (reference sequence). This CDR3 region has 12 residues. Trimming left V 5 bases short and J 6 bases short, with 8 bases between.

The J gene is TRBJ2-7, the V gene TRBV10-3; unclear D gene. This CDR3 spans 12 amino acids. CDR1 and CDR2 (germline): ENHRY, SYGVKD. Trimming shortened V by 3 bases and J by 4 bases, and 7 bases separated the two germline ends. The CDR3 is CAISDGLYEQYF. In nucleotides, the CDR3 is TGTGCCATCAGTGACGGGTTGTACGAGCAGTACTTC.

The chain has TRBV19 and TRBJ2-7; the match to TRBD2 covers 14 bases. Germline V gene sequence: CDR1 LNHDA, CDR2 SQIVND (reference sequence). V lost 7 bases and J lost 10; bases outside the gene matches: 6. The CDR3 is 13 residues long. The CDR3 region has the DNA TGTGCCAGTACCGGGACTAGCGGGGGTTCACAGTACTTC. It codes for CASTGTSGGSQYF.

The chain recombines TRBV7-9 with TRBJ2-7, with D uncertain. V was clipped by 5 bases and J by 0 bases, with 5 bases between them. Germline loops: CDR1 SEHNR, CDR2 FQNEAQ (reference sequence). This CDR3 contains 12 residues. In DNA, the CDR3 is TGTGCCAGCAGCCATCCCTCCTACGAGCAGTACTTC. Its translation: CASSHPSYEQYF.

This chain uses TRBV5-1 with TRBJ2-3; TRBD1 matches at 7 bases. CDR3 length equals 17 residues. CDR1 is SGHRS, CDR2 YFSETQ, per germline. J was trimmed by 3 bases and V by 2 bases; bases with no gene match: 12. The CDR3 is CASSLRGQVQRTDTQYF. The CDR3, as DNA: TGCGCCAGCAGCTTAAGAGGACAGGTCCAGAGGACAGATACGCAGTATTTT.

The chain carries TRBV4-1 and TRBJ2-2, with 10 bases matching TRBD2. CDR1 and CDR2 from the germline V gene are MGHRA and YSYEKL. V trimming: 1 base; J trimming: 7 bases; junction bases outside the gene matches: 6. CDR3 length: 16 amino acids. The CDR3 is CASSQAAGGSNGELFF. In nucleotides, the CDR3 is TGCGCCAGCAGCCAAGCAGCGGGAGGGAGTAACGGGGAGCTGTTTTTT.

The CDR3 here is CASSEWTGAHQETQYF. The CDR3 region has the DNA TGTGCCAGCAGTGAATGGACCGGTGCGCACCAAGAGACCCAGTACTTC. The gene calls are TRBV25-1 and TRBJ2-5; D gene ambiguous. CDR1 is MGHDK, CDR2 SYGVNS, per germline. The ends were cut back, 1 base at V and 0 bases at J, with 12 bases in the middle. The CDR3 is 16 amino acids.

V is TRBV5-5 and J is TRBJ1-1; tentatively, D is TRBD1 (5 bases). Germline CDR1 and CDR2: SGHKS and YYEKEE (reference sequence). Deletions cut 1 base from V and 4 bases from J, with 8 bases between. There are 13 residues in the CDR3. This chain's CDR3 is CASSLWDRTEAFF. In nucleotides, the CDR3 is TGTGCCAGCAGCTTGTGGGACCGCACTGAAGCTTTCTTT.

This clone was seen only once. This chain links TRBV7-9 with TRBJ1-1; D unresolved. Between the trimmed V and J ends, which lost 1 base and 2 bases, there was a span of 8 bases. The CDR3 has 14 residues. Germline V gives CDR1 SEHNR, CDR2 FQNEAQ (reference sequence). The CDR3 DNA sequence: TGTGCCAGCAGCTTAGGAGGGATTAACACTGAAGCTTTCTTT. Translation gives CASSLGGINTEAFF.

This clone was counted a single time. This chain uses TRBV13 with TRBJ2-1, with D perhaps TRBD1 (6 bases). This CDR3 is built from 16 residues. Germline V gene lookup returns CDR1 PRHDT and CDR2 FYEKMQ (reference sequence). Trimming left V 6 bases short and J 2 bases short, with 17 bases between. The CDR3 sequence: CASRSARGDAYNEQFF. CDR3 DNA: TGTGCCAGCAGATCGGCCAGGGGAGACGCCTACAATGAGCAGTTCTTC. The full variable domain, with the rest looked up from reference TRBV13 and TRBJ2-1, is AAGVIQSPRHLIKEKRETATLKCYPIPRHDTVYWYQQGPGQDPQFLISFYEKMQSDKGSIPDRFSAQQFSDYHSELNMSSLELGDSALYFCASRSARGDAYNEQFFGPGTRLTVL.

V gene TRBV27 combines with J gene TRBJ1-2; D is ambiguous. Germline V lookup: CDR1 MNHEY, CDR2 SMNVEV (reference sequence). The CDR3 is made up of 13 amino acids. V was cut by 5 bases and J by 1 base, with 8 bases left in between. The CDR3 region has the DNA TGTGCCAGCAGTGTACACGTTAACTATGGCTACACCTTC. Translating it yields CASSVHVNYGYTF.

CDR3 protein: CASSISITYEQYF. In nucleotides, the CDR3 is TGTGCCAGCAGTATCTCCATTACCTACGAGCAGTACTTC. The chain has TRBV27 and TRBJ2-7; D is unclear. The CDR3 sequence is 13 residues long. Germline V CDR1 and CDR2: MNHEY, SMNVEV (reference sequence). The V end lost 5 bases, the J end lost 2 bases, and 10 bases lay between the germline ends.

About this clone: The sample has other DNA sequences that encode this CDR3 too. The CDR3 sequence is CASSPWDRGQETQYF. The CDR3 DNA follows: TGTGCCAGCAGTCCATGGGACAGGGGACAAGAGACCCAGTACTTC. The rearrangement links TRBV27 to TRBJ2-5; TRBD1 matches at 10 bases. Germline values: CDR1 MNHEY, CDR2 SMNVEV (reference sequence). This CDR3 contains 15 residues. V dropped 5 bases and J dropped 2; count of bases not matched to a gene: 5.